The 17 T cell receptor beta chains below all came from one sample that was sequenced in a study of blood T cell repertoires in COVID-19. Clones were sequenced by immunoSEQ multiplex PCR, and TCRdb holds only the in-frame ones, with some missing. The data show under 300,000 clones, nearly 85% seen once. Sequencing was done on a sample of peripheral blood. The receptor set was obtained from a human donor in a cohort sampled during active COVID-19.

The chain employs TRBV27 and TRBJ2-7; D is undetermined. V shed 6 bases and J shed 1 base, with 10 bases lying between them. CDR3 size: 13 residues. Germline assignment: CDR1 MNHEY and CDR2 SMNVEV (reference sequence). As DNA, the CDR3 is TGTGCCAGCAGACCGGGTGGGTCCTACGAGCAGTACTTC. It specifies CASRPGGSYEQYF.

J is TRBJ2-5 and V is TRBV9, with 7 bases fitting TRBD2. Trimming took 6 bases from V and 1 from J; bases not matched to a gene: 9. This CDR3 contains 15 residues. Germline loops: CDR1 SGDLS, CDR2 YYNGEE. This CDR3 reads CASTTSGGGQETQYF. The CDR3, as DNA: TGTGCCAGCACCACGAGCGGCGGGGGCCAAGAGACCCAGTACTTC. Full variable domain (rest looked up from reference TRBV9 and TRBJ2-5): DSGVTQTPKHLITATGQRVTLRCSPRSGDLSVYWYQQSLDQGLQFLIQYYNGEERAKGNILERFSAQQFPDLHSELNLSSLELGDSALYFCASTTSGGGQETQYFGPGTRLLVL.

The V gene is TRBV5-5, the J gene TRBJ1-5, with D tentatively TRBD1 (5 bases). The CDR3 has 14 amino acids. The germline CDR1 and CDR2 sequences are SGHKS and YYEKEE (reference sequence). The V and J ends lost 0 bases and 5 bases respectively, with 9 bases between them. CDR3 bases: TGTGCCAGCAGCTTGGCCCAGGGTCATCAGCCCCAGCATTTT. Residues: CASSLAQGHQPQHF.

CDR3 region: CASSFLATNTGELFF. The CDR3 DNA reads as TGTGCCAGCAGCTTCCTAGCGACGAACACCGGGGAGCTGTTTTTT. The chain uses TRBV7-2 and TRBJ2-2, with a weak D call TRBD2 (6 bases). CDR1 is SGHTA and CDR2 is FQGNSA in the germline V gene. V dropped 3 bases and J dropped 0 bases, with 8 bases sitting between them. The CDR3 contains 15 residues.

This chain links TRBV3-1 (or the pseudogene TRBV3-2) with TRBJ2-2, with 7 bases lining up with TRBD2. J lost 5 bases, V lost 0 bases, and 9 bases had no gene match. CDR3 length: 17 amino acids. Germline CDR1 is LGHDT and CDR2 is YNNKEL (reference sequence). The CDR3 sequence: CASSQEMGGSRTGELFF. The CDR3 nucleotides are TGTGCCAGCAGCCAAGAAATGGGCGGGAGCAGGACCGGGGAGCTGTTTTTT.

This sequence joins TRBV14 and TRBJ1-3; TRBD1 matches at 9 bases. CDR1 and CDR2 from the germline V gene are SGHDN and FVKESK. The ends lost 4 bases at V and 0 bases at J; junction bases unmatched: 4. The CDR3 is 16 residues long. The CDR3 DNA is TGTGCCAGCAGCCTTACAGGGGGCTACTCTGGAAACACCATATATTTT. The encoded protein is CASSLTGGYSGNTIYF.

The chain carries TRBV29-1 and TRBJ2-1; no reliable D call. V shed 7 bases and J shed 4 bases, with 11 bases lying between them. The CDR3 extends over 12 amino acids. Germline CDR1 and CDR2: SQVTM and ANQGSEA. The chain's CDR3 is CSETDGYNEQFF. CDR3 nucleotide sequence: TGCAGCGAGACCGACGGGTACAATGAGCAGTTCTTC.

The chain recombines TRBV28 with TRBJ2-7; 8 nucleotides align to TRBD1. Germline V gene data show CDR1 as MDHEN and CDR2 as SYDVKM. The CDR3 totals 15 residues. V dropped 5 bases and J dropped 3; count of bases not matched to a gene: 9. This CDR3 reads CASSGMGQVNYEQYF. In nucleotides, the CDR3 is TGTGCCAGCAGTGGGATGGGACAGGTTAACTACGAGCAGTACTTC.

In its sample, this clone was seen a few times. The gene calls are TRBV7-9 and TRBJ2-3; TRBD2 aligns across 9 bases. Germline V gives CDR1 SEHNR, CDR2 FQNEAQ (reference sequence). Losses at the gene ends were 5 bases for V and 4 bases for J; bases not matched to a gene: 7. This CDR3 region has 15 residues. This chain's CDR3 is CASSTLAGRADTQYF. CDR3 DNA sequence: TGTGCCAGCAGCACCCTAGCGGGGAGGGCAGATACGCAGTATTTT.

This rearrangement joins TRBV2 to TRBJ2-2, with D perhaps matching TRBD2 (7 bases). Trimming took 2 bases from V and 2 from J, leaving 12 bases between them. Germline loops: CDR1 SNHLY, CDR2 FYNNEI. The CDR3 spans 16 residues. The CDR3 region is CASSESGGPNTGELFF. Here the CDR3 DNA reads TGTGCCAGCAGTGAATCGGGGGGCCCCAACACCGGGGAGCTGTTTTTT.

The chain carries TRBV5-1 and TRBJ2-7; tentatively, D is TRBD2 (7 bases). CDR3 length: 14 residues. The V and J ends lost 3 bases and 7 bases respectively, with 17 bases between them. Germline CDR1 SGHRS, CDR2 YFSETQ. The CDR3 is CASSSNAGAGEQYF. The CDR3 bases are TGCGCCAGCAGCTCGAATGCGGGGGCGGGTGAGCAGTACTTC.

The chain combines TRBV19 with TRBJ1-3; D might be TRBD1 (5 bases). V dropped 7 bases and J dropped 0 bases, with 13 bases sitting between them. Per the germline V gene, CDR1 is LNHDA and CDR2 is SQIVND (reference sequence). The CDR3 runs to 15 residues. CDR3 coding DNA: TGTGCCAGTACCGGGACTTACTTCTCTGGAAACACCATATATTTT. Protein product: CASTGTYFSGNTIYF.

The rearrangement links TRBV6-1 to TRBJ2-3; 7 nucleotides agree with TRBD1. The CDR3 spans 13 residues. The junction had 5 bases not matched to a gene; V was cut back by 5 bases and J by 6 bases. Germline CDR1 reads MNHNS; CDR2 reads SASEGT. The CDR3 DNA sequence: TGTGCCAGCAGTTCGGGACAGTTCGATACGCAGTATTTT. Translating it yields CASSSGQFDTQYF.

The CDR3 sequence is CASSRYRGSTGELFF. The CDR3 region has the DNA TGTGCCAGCAGCCGATACAGGGGTTCAACCGGGGAGCTGTTTTTT. The V and J genes are TRBV5-8 and TRBJ2-2, with TRBD1 matching 7 bases. The ends lost 4 bases at V and 5 bases at J; junction bases unmatched: 8. The germline gives CDR1 SGHTS, CDR2 YDEGEE. The CDR3 has 15 residues.

The table lists this clone with a few counts. In DNA form, the CDR3 reads TGTGCCAGCAGTTATGGACAGGGAGATGGCTACACCTTC. The encoded protein is CASSYGQGDGYTF. The V call is TRBV27, the J call TRBJ1-2; 8 positions match TRBD1. V lost 4 bases to trimming and J lost 6 bases; unmatched junction nucleotides: 4. CDR1 is MNHEY and CDR2 is SMNVEV in the germline V gene (reference sequence). The CDR3 loop spans 13 amino acids.

This clone showed up just a few times. V and J are TRBV7-2 and TRBJ2-7; TRBD1 matches at 7 bases. CDR1 is SGHTA and CDR2 is FQGNSA in the germline V gene. Trimming cost V 7 bases and J 6 bases; bases outside gene matches: 9. The CDR3 loop spans 13 amino acids. This CDR3 reads CASTWAGGAEQYF. The CDR3, as DNA: TGTGCCAGCACCTGGGCAGGGGGAGCCGAGCAGTACTTC.

The chain links TRBV15 to TRBJ2-1; 7 bases match TRBD1. V lost 5 bases to trimming and J lost 4 bases; unmatched junction nucleotides: 11. Looked up from germline, CDR1 is LNHNV and CDR2 is YYDKDF (reference sequence). This CDR3 is 16 amino acids long. Here the CDR3 reads CATSPVPGQSYNEQFF. CDR3 nucleotides: TGTGCCACCAGCCCTGTCCCGGGACAGTCTTACAATGAGCAGTTCTTC.